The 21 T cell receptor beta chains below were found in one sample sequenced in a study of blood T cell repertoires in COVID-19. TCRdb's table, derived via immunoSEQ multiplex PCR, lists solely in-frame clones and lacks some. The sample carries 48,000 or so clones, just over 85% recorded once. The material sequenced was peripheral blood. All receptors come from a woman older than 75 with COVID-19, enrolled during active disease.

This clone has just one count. Here the CDR3 DNA reads TGTGCCAGCAGCCACCCAGGGTATCGGTATGGCTACACCTTC. It specifies CASSHPGYRYGYTF. The chain has TRBV5-8 and TRBJ1-2; maybe TRBD1 (5 bases). Germline V gene data show CDR1 as SGHTS and CDR2 as YDEGEE. The CDR3 runs to 14 residues. V lost 4 bases, J lost 5 bases, and 15 bases lay in between. The variable domain in full, with the rest retrieved from reference TRBV5-8 and TRBJ1-2, is EAGVTQSPTHLIKTRGQQATLRCSPISGHTSVYWYQQALGLGLQFLLWYDEGEERNRGNFPPRFSGRQFPNYSSELNVNALELEDSALYLCASSHPGYRYGYTFGSGTRLTVV.

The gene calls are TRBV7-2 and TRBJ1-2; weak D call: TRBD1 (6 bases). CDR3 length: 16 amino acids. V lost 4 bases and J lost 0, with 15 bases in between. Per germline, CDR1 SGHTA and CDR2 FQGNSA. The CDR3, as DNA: TGTGCCAGCAGCTACCCTGGACAGTTCGCTAACTATGGCTACACCTTC. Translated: CASSYPGQFANYGYTF.

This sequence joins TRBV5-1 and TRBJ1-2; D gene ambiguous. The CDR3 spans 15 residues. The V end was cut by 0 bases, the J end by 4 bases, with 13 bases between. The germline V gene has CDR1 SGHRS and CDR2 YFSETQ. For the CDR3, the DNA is TGCGCCAGCAGCTTGGCCGTCAAGCCAATCTATGGCTACACCTTC. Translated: CASSLAVKPIYGYTF.

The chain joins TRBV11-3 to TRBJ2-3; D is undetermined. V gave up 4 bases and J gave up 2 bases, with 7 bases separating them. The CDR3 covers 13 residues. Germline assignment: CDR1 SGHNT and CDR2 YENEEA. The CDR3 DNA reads TGTGCCAGCAGCTCCTTTATCACAGATACGCAGTATTTT. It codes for CASSSFITDTQYF.

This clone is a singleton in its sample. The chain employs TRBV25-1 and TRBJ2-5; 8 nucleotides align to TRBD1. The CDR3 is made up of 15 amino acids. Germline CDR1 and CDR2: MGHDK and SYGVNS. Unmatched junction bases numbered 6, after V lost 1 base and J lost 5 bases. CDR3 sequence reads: CASSEWSGGDETQYF. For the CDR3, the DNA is TGTGCCAGCAGTGAATGGTCAGGGGGCGATGAGACCCAGTACTTC.

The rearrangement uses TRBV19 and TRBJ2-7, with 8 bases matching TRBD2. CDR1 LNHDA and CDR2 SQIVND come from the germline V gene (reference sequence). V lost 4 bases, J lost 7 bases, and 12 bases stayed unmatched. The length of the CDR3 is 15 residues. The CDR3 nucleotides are TGTGCCAGTAGTAGATTAGCGGGAAACACTGGTGAGCAGTACTTC. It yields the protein CASSRLAGNTGEQYF.

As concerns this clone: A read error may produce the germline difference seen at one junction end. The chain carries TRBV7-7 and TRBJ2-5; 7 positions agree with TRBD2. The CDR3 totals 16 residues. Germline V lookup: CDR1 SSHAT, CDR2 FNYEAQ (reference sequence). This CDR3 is CASSLWGTTDQETQYF. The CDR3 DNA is TGTGCTAGCAGCCTTTGGGGGACTACGGATCAAGAGACCCAGTACTTC.

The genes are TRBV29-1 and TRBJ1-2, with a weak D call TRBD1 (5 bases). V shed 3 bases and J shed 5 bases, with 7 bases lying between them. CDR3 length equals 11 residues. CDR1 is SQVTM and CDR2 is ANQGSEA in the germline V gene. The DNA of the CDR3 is TGCAGCGTTGAGAGGACATATGGCTACACCTTC. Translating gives CSVERTYGYTF.

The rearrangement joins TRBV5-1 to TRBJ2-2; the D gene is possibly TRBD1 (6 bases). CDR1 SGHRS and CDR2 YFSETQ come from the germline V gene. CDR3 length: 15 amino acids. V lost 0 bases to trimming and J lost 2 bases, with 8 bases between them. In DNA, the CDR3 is TGCGCCAGCAGCTTGGCGGGACATAACACCGGGGAGCTGTTTTTT. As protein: CASSLAGHNTGELFF.

The CDR3 coding sequence is TGTGCCAGAGGACAGTATGGCTACACCTTC. Protein: CARGQYGYTF. The chain employs TRBV2 and TRBJ1-2; tentatively, D is TRBD1 (6 bases). This CDR3 region has 10 residues. Trimming took 9 bases from V and 5 from J, leaving 7 bases between them. The V gene's germline CDR1 is SNHLY and CDR2 FYNNEI.

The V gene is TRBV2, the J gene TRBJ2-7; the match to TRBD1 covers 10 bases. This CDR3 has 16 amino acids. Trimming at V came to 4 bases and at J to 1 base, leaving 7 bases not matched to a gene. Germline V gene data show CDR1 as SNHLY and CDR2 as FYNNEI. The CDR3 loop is CASSGQGAFVSYEQYF. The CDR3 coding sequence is TGTGCCAGCAGTGGACAGGGGGCTTTTGTATCCTACGAGCAGTACTTC.

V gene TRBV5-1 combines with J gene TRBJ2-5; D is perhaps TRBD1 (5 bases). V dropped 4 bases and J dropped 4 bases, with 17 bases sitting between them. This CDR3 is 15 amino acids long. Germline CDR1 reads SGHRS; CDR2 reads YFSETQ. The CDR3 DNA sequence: TGCGCCAGCAGCCGGAGCTCAGGGCTTCTAGAGACCCAGTACTTC. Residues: CASSRSSGLLETQYF.

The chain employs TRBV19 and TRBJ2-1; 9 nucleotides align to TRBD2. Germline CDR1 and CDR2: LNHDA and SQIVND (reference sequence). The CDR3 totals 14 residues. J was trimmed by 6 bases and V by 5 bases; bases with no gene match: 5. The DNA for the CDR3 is TGTGCCAGTAGTGGCCTAGCGGGACCCAATGAGCAGTTCTTC. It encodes CASSGLAGPNEQFF.

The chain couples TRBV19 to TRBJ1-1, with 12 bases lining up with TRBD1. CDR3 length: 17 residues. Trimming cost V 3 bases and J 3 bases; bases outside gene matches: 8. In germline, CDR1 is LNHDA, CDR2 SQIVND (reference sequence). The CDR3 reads CASSIRGTGGADTEAFF. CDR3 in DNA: TGTGCCAGTAGTATTAGGGGGACAGGGGGCGCGGACACTGAAGCTTTCTTT.

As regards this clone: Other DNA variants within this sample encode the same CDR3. The DNA of the CDR3 is TGTGCCAGCAGTTACCCACGGGGAGCTAACTATGGCTACACCTTC. The encoded protein is CASSYPRGANYGYTF. The chain recombines TRBV7-2 with TRBJ1-2; D unclear. The germline gives CDR1 SGHTA, CDR2 FQGNSA. The CDR3 length is 15 residues. V lost 6 bases to trimming and J lost 0 bases, with 14 bases between them.

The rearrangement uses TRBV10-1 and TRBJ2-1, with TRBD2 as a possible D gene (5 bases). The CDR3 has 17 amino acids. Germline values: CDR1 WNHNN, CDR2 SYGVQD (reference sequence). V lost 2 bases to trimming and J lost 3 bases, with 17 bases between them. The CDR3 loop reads CASSEHNVGNFYNEQFF. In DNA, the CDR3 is TGCGCCAGCAGTGAGCACAATGTCGGGAACTTCTACAATGAGCAGTTCTTC.

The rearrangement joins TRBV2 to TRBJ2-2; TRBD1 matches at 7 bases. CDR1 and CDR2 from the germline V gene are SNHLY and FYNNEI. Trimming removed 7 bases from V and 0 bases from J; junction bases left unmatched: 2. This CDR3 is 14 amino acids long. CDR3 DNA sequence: TGTGCCAGCAAGGGACAGACGAACACCGGGGAGCTGTTTTTT. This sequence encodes CASKGQTNTGELFF.

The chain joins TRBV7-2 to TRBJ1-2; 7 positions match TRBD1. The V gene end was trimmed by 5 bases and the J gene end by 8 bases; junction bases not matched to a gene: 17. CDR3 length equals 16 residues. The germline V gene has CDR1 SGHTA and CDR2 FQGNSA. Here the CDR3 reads CASSPYRDSRILGYTF. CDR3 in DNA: TGTGCCAGCAGCCCGTACCGGGACAGTCGGATCCTGGGCTACACCTTC.

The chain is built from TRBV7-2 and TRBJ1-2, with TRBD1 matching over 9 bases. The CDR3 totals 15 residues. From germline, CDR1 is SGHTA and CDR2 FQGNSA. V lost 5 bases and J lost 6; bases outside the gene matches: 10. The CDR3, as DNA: TGTGCCAGCAGCGTAGGGACAGGGCCGAATAATGGCTACACCTTC. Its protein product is CASSVGTGPNNGYTF.

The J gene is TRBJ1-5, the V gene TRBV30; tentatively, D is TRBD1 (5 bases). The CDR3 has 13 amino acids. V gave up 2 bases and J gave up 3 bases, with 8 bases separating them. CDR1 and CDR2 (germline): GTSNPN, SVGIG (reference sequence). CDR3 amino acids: CAWSPGINQPQHF. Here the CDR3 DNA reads TGTGCCTGGAGTCCAGGGATCAATCAGCCCCAGCATTTT.

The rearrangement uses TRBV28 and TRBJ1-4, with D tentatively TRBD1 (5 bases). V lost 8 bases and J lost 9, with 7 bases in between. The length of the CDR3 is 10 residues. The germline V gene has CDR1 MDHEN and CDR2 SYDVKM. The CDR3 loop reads CASQGQKLFF. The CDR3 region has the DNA TGTGCCAGCCAGGGCCAAAAACTGTTTTTT.